Listed here are 11 T cell receptor beta chains from one sample, sequenced in a study of cytomegalovirus exposure and HLA in healthy donors. PCR involved 60 Vbeta and 13 Jbeta primers. Profiling relied on immunoSEQ multiplex PCR, and the TCRdb table lists in-frame clones only, not all of them. This sample has about 140,000 clones, with around three quarters found just once. Sequenced input: PBMCs. The origin of the receptors is a man aged 40-49 years in good health and CMV-seronegative.

This clone showed up just a few times. The V and J genes are TRBV4-1 and TRBJ2-5, with 9 bases that match TRBD2. This CDR3 region has 15 residues. After removal of 3 bases from V and 2 bases from J, the junction contained 4 bases not matched to a gene. Germline-derived CDR1 and CDR2 are MGHRA and YSYEKL. The CDR3 region is CASSQGTSPQETQYF. In DNA, the CDR3 is TGCGCCAGCAGCCAGGGGACTAGCCCACAAGAGACCCAGTACTTC.

The V gene is TRBV13, the J gene TRBJ2-1; 10 nucleotides align to TRBD1. V shed 5 bases and J 7 bases; nucleotides not matched to a gene: 2. CDR1 PRHDT and CDR2 FYEKMQ come from the germline V gene (reference sequence). This CDR3 is 13 amino acids long. CDR3 in amino acids: CASSMDRGNEQFF. The DNA of the CDR3 is TGTGCCAGCAGCATGGACAGGGGGAATGAGCAGTTCTTC.

This clone was seen just once. The rearrangement joins TRBV7-2 to TRBJ2-2, with TRBD2 matching 14 bases. CDR1 SGHTA and CDR2 FQGNSA come from the germline V gene. CDR3 length: 16 amino acids. V dropped 3 bases and J dropped 6; count of bases not matched to a gene: 3. CDR3 DNA sequence: TGTGCCAGCAGCTTGACTAGCGGGGGGGCCCCCGGGGAGCTGTTTTTT. It encodes CASSLTSGGAPGELFF.

The chain couples TRBV28 to TRBJ2-3; 12 bases line up with TRBD2. The CDR3 spans 16 residues. Germline CDR1 reads MDHEN; CDR2 reads SYDVKM. After removal of 5 bases from V and 4 bases from J, the junction contained 7 bases not matched to a gene. The CDR3, as DNA: TGTGCCAGCAGTACCCTGACTAGCGGGAGATCAGATACGCAGTATTTT. Translated, it gives CASSTLTSGRSDTQYF.

The chain joins TRBV5-1 to TRBJ1-1; D gene ambiguous. Germline V gene lookup returns CDR1 SGHRS and CDR2 YFSETQ. CDR3 length equals 13 residues. Trimming took off 2 bases at V and 0 bases at J, with 5 bases between the two ends. The DNA for the CDR3 is TGCGCCAGCAGCTTCGCGGTGAACACTGAAGCTTTCTTT. Its translation: CASSFAVNTEAFF.

This chain links TRBV19 with TRBJ2-3; D is uncertain. From germline, CDR1 is LNHDA and CDR2 SQIVND (reference sequence). This CDR3 contains 15 residues. V lost 3 bases to trimming and J lost 0 bases, with 10 bases between them. CDR3 nucleotides: TGTGCCAGTAGTATCGACTCCCGGAGCACAGATACGCAGTATTTT. It encodes CASSIDSRSTDTQYF.

To note about this clone: At one of its ends the junction is not consistent with the germline gene, which may arise from a read error. The chain couples TRBV7-2 to TRBJ2-6, with a tentative D call TRBD1 (5 bases). Germline values: CDR1 SGHTA, CDR2 FQGNSA. The CDR3 totals 16 residues. Here the CDR3 reads CASSLFTVSGANGLTF. DNA for the CDR3: TGTGCCAGCAGCTTATTCACCGTCTCTGGGGCCAACGGCCTGACTTTC. The whole variable domain, filled in from reference TRBV7-2 and TRBJ2-6, reads GAGVSQSPSNKVTEKGKDVELRCDPISGHTALYWYRQSLGQGLEFLIYFQGNSAPDKSGLPSDRFSAERTGGSVSTLTIQRTQQEDSAVYLCASSLFTVSGANGLTFGAGSRLTVL.

The CDR3: CASSETSGSGFF. Here the CDR3 DNA reads TGTGCCAGCAGTGAAACCAGCGGGAGTGGGTTCTTC. This chain links TRBV6-1 with TRBJ2-1; TRBD2 aligns across 8 bases. Germline CDR1 and CDR2: MNHNS and SASEGT. This CDR3 has 12 residues. Germline trimming cut 2 bases from V and 15 bases from J; bases unmatched to any gene: 6.

This clone was detected only once. The chain combines TRBV6-5 with TRBJ2-3; 7 bases are a match to TRBD2. With V trimmed by 3 bases and J by 4 bases, 10 bases remained unmatched. CDR1 and CDR2 from the germline V gene are MNHEY and SVGAGI. The CDR3 sequence is 16 residues long. The CDR3 reads CASSYWGGASADTQYF. In DNA form, the CDR3 reads TGTGCCAGCAGTTATTGGGGGGGAGCGTCTGCAGATACGCAGTATTTT.

Written as DNA, the CDR3 is TGTGCCACCAGGCCTGACAGTTCAACTAATGAAAAACTGTTTTTT. This encodes CATRPDSSTNEKLFF. This chain uses TRBV15 with TRBJ1-4; possibly TRBD1 for D (5 bases). Germline CDR1 is LNHNV and CDR2 is YYDKDF (reference sequence). This CDR3 is built from 15 residues. The V end lost 6 bases, the J end lost 0 bases, and 11 bases lay between the germline ends.

The V gene is TRBV25-1, the J gene TRBJ2-5, with TRBD1 matching over 9 bases. CDR1 and CDR2 (germline): MGHDK, SYGVNS. CDR3 length: 16 amino acids. V shed 5 bases, J shed 5 bases, and the junction held 12 bases outside the gene matches. The CDR3 is CASSQPPGQGSETQYF. The CDR3 DNA reads TGTGCCAGCAGTCAACCCCCGGGACAGGGTAGCGAGACCCAGTACTTC.